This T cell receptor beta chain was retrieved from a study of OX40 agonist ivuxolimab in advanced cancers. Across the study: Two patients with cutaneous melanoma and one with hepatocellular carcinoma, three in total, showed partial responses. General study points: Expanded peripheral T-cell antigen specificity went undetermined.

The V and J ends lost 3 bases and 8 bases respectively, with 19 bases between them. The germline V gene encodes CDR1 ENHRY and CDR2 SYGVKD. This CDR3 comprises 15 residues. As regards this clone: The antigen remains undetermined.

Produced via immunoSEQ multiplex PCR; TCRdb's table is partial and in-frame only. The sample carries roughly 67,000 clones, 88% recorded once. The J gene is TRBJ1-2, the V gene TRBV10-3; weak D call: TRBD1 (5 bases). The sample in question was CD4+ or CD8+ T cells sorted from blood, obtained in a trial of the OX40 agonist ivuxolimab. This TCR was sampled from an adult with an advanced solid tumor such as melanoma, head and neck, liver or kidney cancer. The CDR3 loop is CAISDSGHEYPGYTF. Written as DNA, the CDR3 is TGTGCCATCAGTGATAGTGGACATGAATATCCAGGCTACACCTTC.